This T cell receptor (beta chain) was captured by sequencing in a study of blood T cell repertoires in COVID-19. The protocol was immunoSEQ multiplex PCR, while the TCRdb copy is restricted to in-frame clones and leaves out a portion. This table holds about 26,000 clones, roughly 66% found once. The receptor was isolated from a man between 60 and 75 years old with active or convalescent COVID-19. The source material was peripheral blood.

In DNA, the CDR3 is TGTGCCAGCAGGGGGACTAGCGGGGGTCTGGAGCAGTTCTTC. This encodes CASRGTSGGLEQFF. V usage is TRBV2 and J usage is TRBJ2-1; 14 bases agree with TRBD2. The CDR3 covers 14 residues. The trim removed 6 bases at V and 10 bases at J, leaving 5 bases unmatched. CDR1 SNHLY and CDR2 FYNNEI come from the germline V gene.